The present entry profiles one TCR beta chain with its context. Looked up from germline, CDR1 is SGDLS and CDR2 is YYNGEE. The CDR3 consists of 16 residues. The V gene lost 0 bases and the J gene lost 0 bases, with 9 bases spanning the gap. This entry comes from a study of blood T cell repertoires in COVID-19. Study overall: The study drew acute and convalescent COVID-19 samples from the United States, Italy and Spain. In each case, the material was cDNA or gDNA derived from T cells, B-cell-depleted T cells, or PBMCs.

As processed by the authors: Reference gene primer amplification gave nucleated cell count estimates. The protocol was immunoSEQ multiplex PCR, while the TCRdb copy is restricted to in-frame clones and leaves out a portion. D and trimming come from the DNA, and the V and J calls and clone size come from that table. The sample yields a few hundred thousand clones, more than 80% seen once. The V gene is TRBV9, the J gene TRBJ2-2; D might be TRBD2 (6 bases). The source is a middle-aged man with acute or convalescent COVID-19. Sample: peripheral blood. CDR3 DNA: TGTGCCAGCAGCGTAGATGGGACTCCGAACACCGGGGAGCTGTTTTTT. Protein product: CASSVDGTPNTGELFF.